The 32 T cell receptor beta chains given below trace back to one sample, sequenced in a study of T-cell reconstitution after alpha-beta-depleted transplantation in children. Preparation of the TCRbeta library used unique molecular identifiers. MiXCR was run by TCRdb on the PCR reads, yielding one entry per CDR3 protein. The sample lists 420,000 or so distinct CDR3 sequences, about a tenth seen once, with roughly 5.5% in the top ten. The specimen comprised PBMCs from the stem cell graft donor, sampled from the stem cell graft. Source of these receptors: a human donor who donated a stem cell graft to a child with acute myeloid leukemia.

J is TRBJ2-5 and V is TRBV21-1; TRBD1, the D gene given by the table, was not confirmed from the DNA. TRBV21-1 is noted as a pseudogene. The CDR3 sequence is 17 residues long. In nucleotides, the CDR3 is TGTGCCAGCCGCGGAGAGCACAGGGGGTCGTACCAAGAGACCCAGTACTTC. It yields the protein CASRGEHRGSYQETQYF.

This rearrangement joins TRBV11-2 to TRBJ2-7, with 9 bases matching TRBD2. The germline V gene has CDR1 SGHAT and CDR2 FQNNGV. This CDR3 contains 16 residues. J lost 7 bases, V lost 5 bases, and 15 bases had no gene match. The DNA of the CDR3 is TGTGCCAGCAGCCAAACCGGGGTAGCGGGAGTGGAGGAGCAGTACTTC. Its protein is CASSQTGVAGVEEQYF. The whole variable domain, filled in from reference TRBV11-2 and TRBJ2-7, reads EAGVAQSPRYKIIEKRQSVAFWCNPISGHATLYWYQQILGQGPKLLIQFQNNGVVDDSQLPKDRFSAERLKGVDSTLKIQPAKLEDSAVYLCASSQTGVAGVEEQYFGPGTRLTVT.

This clonotype was seen a few times. The V call is TRBV12-3 or TRBV12-4, the J call TRBJ1-4; D is uncertain. The germline V and J ends were trimmed by 7 bases and 8 bases, with 11 bases remaining between them. The CDR3 totals 12 residues. CDR3 DNA: TGTGCCAGCAAGAGGGTCGAGGAAAAACTGTTTTTT. Translated: CASKRVEEKLFF.

The J gene is TRBJ1-1, the V gene TRBV5-1; D call uncertain. CDR1 is SGHRS and CDR2 is YFSETQ in the germline V gene. This CDR3 region has 13 residues. V was trimmed by 0 bases and J by 5 bases, leaving 8 bases between them. The CDR3 loop reads CASSLDTGTEAFF. In DNA, the CDR3 is TGCGCCAGCAGCTTGGATACCGGAACTGAAGCTTTCTTT.

This clonotype was observed a handful of times. The V and J genes are TRBV5-1 and TRBJ2-5; TRBD2 matches at 8 bases. CDR1 SGHRS and CDR2 YFSETQ come from the germline V gene. The CDR3 has 14 amino acids. Trimming cost V 1 base and J 5 bases; bases outside gene matches: 4. DNA of the CDR3: TGCGCCAGCAGCTTGAACGGGGGGGAGGAGACCCAGTACTTC. Amino acids: CASSLNGGEETQYF. The full variable domain, its missing parts supplied by reference TRBV5-1 and TRBJ2-5, is KAGVTQTPRYLIKTRGQQVTLSCSPISGHRSVSWYQQTPGQGLQFLFEYFSETQRNKGNFPGRFSGRQFSNSRSEMNVSTLELGDSALYLCASSLNGGEETQYFGPGTRLLVL.

This clonotype came up a few times. The chain links TRBV5-5 to TRBJ2-7, with D uncertain. V was clipped by 5 bases and J by 0 bases, with 12 bases between them. Germline V lookup: CDR1 SGHKS, CDR2 YYEKEE (reference sequence). There are 14 residues in the CDR3. The CDR3 DNA reads as TGTGCCAGCAGTTTTGAGGCTCACTCCTACGAGCAGTACTTC. This gives the protein CASSFEAHSYEQYF.

This clonotype has only a few counts. This chain uses TRBV25-1 with TRBJ2-7; the D gene is possibly TRBD2 (6 bases). CDR1 and CDR2 (germline): MGHDK, SYGVNS. The CDR3 is made up of 12 amino acids. Trimming left V 11 bases short and J 2 bases short, with 13 bases between. CDR3 sequence: CAASGLAYEQYF. CDR3 nucleotide sequence: TGTGCCGCCTCGGGACTTGCCTACGAGCAGTACTTC.

This clonotype was recorded a few times. The rearrangement links TRBV6-1 to TRBJ2-2; TRBD1 is a possible D gene (6 bases). Per the germline V gene, CDR1 is MNHNS and CDR2 is SASEGT. The length of the CDR3 is 17 residues. V shed 8 bases and J shed 6 bases, with 25 bases lying between them. The CDR3 loop is CASGPPQGSAPPGELFF. CDR3 in DNA: TGTGCCAGCGGCCCTCCGCAGGGGTCCGCACCTCCCGGGGAGCTGTTTTTT.

The chain couples TRBV29-1 to TRBJ2-2; 9 nucleotides line up with TRBD1. Germline lookup yields CDR1 SQVTM and CDR2 ANQGSEA. With 2 bases clipped from V and 5 bases from J, the junction kept 12 bases outside the gene matches. The CDR3 is 17 residues long. The CDR3, as DNA: TGCAGCGTTGAATTGGGAGAGACAGGGGGTTATACCGGGGAGCTGTTTTTT. It translates to CSVELGETGGYTGELFF.

The table lists this clonotype with many counts. This chain joins TRBV5-1 and TRBJ2-1; 9 bases are shared with TRBD2. Germline CDR1 is SGHRS and CDR2 is YFSETQ. Trimming at V came to 0 bases and at J to 7 bases, leaving 8 bases not matched to a gene. The CDR3 spans 16 residues. The CDR3 sequence is CASSLAGGGALNEQFF. Written as DNA, the CDR3 is TGCGCCAGCAGCTTGGCAGGCGGGGGGGCCCTAAATGAGCAGTTCTTC.

The chain employs TRBV12-3 or TRBV12-4 and TRBJ1-2; D is unresolved. V lost 3 bases to trimming and J lost 4 bases, with 12 bases between them. This CDR3 has 14 amino acids. CDR3 in amino acids: CASSFSGGPYGYTF. In DNA, the CDR3 is TGTGCCAGCAGTTTCAGTGGCGGACCCTATGGCTACACCTTC.

The sample holds many counts of this clonotype. The chain recombines TRBV20-1 with TRBJ2-1; D call uncertain. CDR1 is DFQATT, CDR2 SNEGSKA, per germline (reference sequence). V was pared by 0 bases and J by 10 bases, with 19 bases between. This CDR3 is 15 amino acids long. The chain's CDR3 is CSARDLRRPTKEQFF. CDR3 sequence (DNA): TGCAGTGCTAGAGATTTGCGCCGCCCTACAAAAGAGCAGTTCTTC.

CDR3 loop: CASSFKTGGNEQFF. The CDR3 DNA sequence: TGTGCCAGCAGTTTCAAGACAGGGGGCAATGAGCAGTTCTTC. The V gene is TRBV27, the J gene TRBJ2-1, with 9 nucleotides matching TRBD1. The V gene's germline CDR1 is MNHEY and CDR2 SMNVEV (reference sequence). This CDR3 contains 14 residues. V lost 3 bases, J lost 6 bases, and 3 bases stayed unmatched.

This chain connects TRBV12-3 or TRBV12-4 to TRBJ2-5; unclear D gene. Trimming shortened V by 8 bases and J by 4 bases, and 5 bases separated the two germline ends. This CDR3 has 10 residues. This CDR3 reads CASPRETQYF. CDR3 nucleotides: TGTGCCAGCCCCCGAGAGACCCAGTACTTC.

The rearrangement joins TRBV29-1 to TRBJ2-1; 11 nucleotides line up with TRBD2. Losses at the gene ends were 8 bases for V and 6 bases for J; bases not matched to a gene: 6. The CDR3 totals 13 residues. CDR1 is SQVTM and CDR2 is ANQGSEA in the germline V gene. The CDR3 coding sequence is TGCAGCAGCACTAGCGGGAGCATCAATGAGCAGTTCTTC. Translation gives CSSTSGSINEQFF.

The sample holds many counts of this clonotype. This chain joins TRBV5-1 and TRBJ2-3; TRBD2 agrees at 8 bases. This CDR3 has 17 residues. Looked up from germline, CDR1 is SGHRS and CDR2 is YFSETQ. Trimming cost V 5 bases and J 1 base; bases outside gene matches: 12. The CDR3 region has the DNA TGCGCCAGCAGGTGGCGGGGGGCCGAGGGCGGCACAGATACGCAGTATTTT. Translated: CASRWRGAEGGTDTQYF.

This clonotype has ten or more counts. The rearrangement uses TRBV29-1 and TRBJ2-5, with D tentatively TRBD2 (5 bases). The CDR3 spans 13 residues. The ends were cut back, 6 bases at V and 4 bases at J, with 15 bases in the middle. Germline lookup yields CDR1 SQVTM and CDR2 ANQGSEA. The CDR3 protein is CSVGGGGAETQYF. The CDR3 bases are TGCAGCGTGGGTGGCGGAGGAGCAGAGACCCAGTACTTC.

This clonotype was recorded at least ten times. The chain uses TRBV20-1 and TRBJ1-2; TRBD1 aligns across 7 bases. The V segment lost 6 bases and the J segment 6 bases; nucleotides outside the gene matches: 7. The germline CDR1 and CDR2 sequences are DFQATT and SNEGSKA (reference sequence). The CDR3 extends over 12 amino acids. The CDR3 coding sequence is TGCAGTGCGCGACAGGGACTGGATGGCTACACCTTC. Residues: CSARQGLDGYTF.

This clonotype was seen once. The rearrangement links TRBV15 to TRBJ1-2, with 8 nucleotides matching TRBD1. CDR1 is LNHNV and CDR2 is YYDKDF in the germline V gene (reference sequence). The trim removed 0 bases at V and 0 bases at J, leaving 3 bases unmatched. The CDR3 is 16 amino acids. The CDR3 DNA reads TGTGCCACCAGCAGAGAAGGGACAGGCTCTAACTATGGCTACACCTTC. This codes for CATSREGTGSNYGYTF.

The rearrangement links TRBV29-1 to TRBJ2-5, with D hard to call. This CDR3 contains 13 residues. Deletions cut 3 bases from V and 4 bases from J, with 12 bases between. The germline V gene encodes CDR1 SQVTM and CDR2 ANQGSEA. This chain's CDR3 is CSVDAPAAETQYF. The CDR3 DNA sequence: TGCAGCGTTGACGCCCCGGCAGCAGAGACCCAGTACTTC.

This clonotype was recorded a few times. The chain couples TRBV12-3 or TRBV12-4 to TRBJ2-3; 9 bases agree with TRBD1. The CDR3 sequence is 16 residues long. J gave up 2 bases and V 2 bases, and 5 bases lay outside the gene matches. Here the CDR3 reads CASSLRDRVNTDTQYF. The DNA of the CDR3 is TGTGCCAGCAGTTTAAGGGACAGGGTGAACACAGATACGCAGTATTTT.

This clonotype was seen a few times. V usage is TRBV4-2 and J usage is TRBJ2-5, with 12 positions matching TRBD2. The V gene end was trimmed by 0 bases and the J gene end by 6 bases; junction bases not matched to a gene: 8. Germline CDR1 is LGHNA and CDR2 is YNFKEQ. There are 17 residues in the CDR3. The CDR3 nucleotides read TGTGCCAGCAGCCAAGACACCCTAGCGGGAGGGCCAAAGACCCAGTACTTC. It codes for CASSQDTLAGGPKTQYF.

This clonotype has a count of ten or more. The chain is built from TRBV5-1 and TRBJ2-2; the match to TRBD1 covers 9 bases. This CDR3 is 14 amino acids long. Per the germline V gene, CDR1 is SGHRS and CDR2 is YFSETQ. The V and J ends lost 4 bases and 9 bases, in that order; junction bases with no gene match: 7. CDR3 region: CASSPGQGTRELFF. The CDR3 DNA reads as TGCGCCAGCAGCCCAGGACAGGGGACCCGGGAGCTGTTTTTT. Drawing the rest from reference TRBV5-1 and TRBJ2-2, the complete variable domain is KAGVTQTPRYLIKTRGQQVTLSCSPISGHRSVSWYQQTPGQGLQFLFEYFSETQRNKGNFPGRFSGRQFSNSRSEMNVSTLELGDSALYLCASSPGQGTRELFFGEGSRLTVL.

This clonotype has ten or more counts. The chain couples TRBV5-5 to TRBJ1-3, with TRBD1 matching 9 bases. The J segment lost 1 base and the V segment lost 4 bases, leaving 3 bases of the junction unmatched. The CDR3 loop spans 15 amino acids. Germline V gives CDR1 SGHKS, CDR2 YYEKEE (reference sequence). CDR3 loop: CASSRGTGSGNTIYF. In DNA, the CDR3 is TGTGCCAGCAGCAGAGGGACAGGGTCTGGAAACACCATATATTTT.

This clonotype was observed a few times. The V and J genes are TRBV3-1 and TRBJ1-5; 7 bases map to TRBD1. Germline V gene sequence: CDR1 LGHDT, CDR2 YNNKEL (reference sequence). The junction had 6 bases not matched to a gene; V was cut back by 2 bases and J by 5 bases. This CDR3 comprises 15 residues. The CDR3 sequence is CASSQSSGGHQPQHF. The CDR3 DNA sequence: TGTGCCAGCAGCCAAAGCTCAGGGGGTCATCAGCCCCAGCATTTT.

The chain couples TRBV27 to TRBJ2-7; D not certain. V lost 4 bases to trimming and J lost 5 bases, with 12 bases between them. Germline V CDR1 and CDR2: MNHEY, SMNVEV (reference sequence). This CDR3 is 13 amino acids long. The CDR3 DNA sequence: TGTGCCAGCAGTTCGCCCCTTCGAGACGAGCAGTACTTC. It codes for CASSSPLRDEQYF.

In its sample, this clonotype was seen a few times. This chain connects TRBV29-1 to TRBJ1-6, with 8 nucleotides matching TRBD1. Germline CDR1 reads SQVTM; CDR2 reads ANQGSEA. This CDR3 has 13 residues. J lost 8 bases, V lost 6 bases, and 6 bases had no gene match. CDR3 DNA sequence: TGCAGCGTAACTGGACAGGGAGATTCACCCCTCCACTTT. It codes for CSVTGQGDSPLHF.

The J gene is TRBJ2-1, the V gene TRBV12-3 or TRBV12-4; unclear D gene. The length of the CDR3 is 15 residues. Between the trimmed V and J ends, which lost 2 bases and 0 bases, there was a span of 8 bases. The CDR3: CASSLWRNSYNEQFF. CDR3 DNA sequence: TGTGCCAGCAGTTTATGGCGGAACTCCTACAATGAGCAGTTCTTC.

This rearrangement joins TRBV12-3 or TRBV12-4 to TRBJ2-7, with 10 bases aligning to TRBD1. The CDR3 has 14 residues. The J segment lost 7 bases and the V segment lost 4 bases, leaving 7 bases of the junction unmatched. CDR3 DNA: TGTGCCAGCAGTTCCCGACAGGGGGCCTGGGAGCAGTACTTC. This encodes CASSSRQGAWEQYF.

This clonotype was found a few times. The chain uses TRBV12-3 or TRBV12-4 and TRBJ1-5; no clear D. V was cut by 2 bases and J by 3 bases, with 8 bases left in between. This CDR3 has 14 amino acids. The chain's CDR3 is CASSLRGYNQPQHF. For the CDR3, the DNA is TGTGCCAGCAGTTTACGGGGTTACAATCAGCCCCAGCATTTT.

This clonotype has just a few counts. The chain combines TRBV12-5 with TRBJ2-2; the D gene could be TRBD1 or TRBD2 (5 bases each). This CDR3 comprises 14 residues. The V end was cut by 5 bases, the J end by 6 bases, with 13 bases between. Germline V gives CDR1 LGHNT, CDR2 FRNRAP. The CDR3 region has the DNA TGTGCTAGTGGTCCCTGGGGACCAGCCGGGGAGCTGTTTTTT. Amino acid sequence: CASGPWGPAGELFF.

The chain couples TRBV5-5 to TRBJ2-5; D is unresolved. Germline loops: CDR1 SGHKS, CDR2 YYEKEE (reference sequence). With 0 bases removed from V and 2 bases from J, the gap between germline ends came to 14 bases. This CDR3 comprises 16 residues. CDR3 sequence: CASSLELFGSQETQYF. DNA for the CDR3: TGTGCCAGCAGCTTGGAATTATTCGGTAGTCAAGAGACCCAGTACTTC.